The 9 T cell receptor beta chains in this list originate from one sample, sequenced in a study of control samples from healthy donors and cancer patients. Method: immunoSEQ multiplex PCR; TCRdb's copy keeps in-frame clones and lacks some. The sample lists 150,000 to 200,000 clones, around 88% occurring once. Sequenced material: blood. These receptors were obtained from a man younger than 35 in good health.

V usage is TRBV28 and J usage is TRBJ1-4; TRBD1 aligns across 9 bases. V lost 4 bases, J lost 8 bases, and 8 bases stayed unmatched. CDR3 size: 15 residues. The germline V gene has CDR1 MDHEN and CDR2 SYDVKM. CDR3 nucleotides: TGTGCCAGCAGTTCATCGGGACAGGGAGGCGAAAAACTGTTTTTT. It translates to CASSSSGQGGEKLFF.

A single count supports this clone. V and J are TRBV7-2 and TRBJ2-7; 8 bases align to TRBD2. Trimming took 1 base from V and 7 from J; bases not matched to a gene: 12. The germline gives CDR1 SGHTA, CDR2 FQGNSA. The CDR3 length is 16 residues. The CDR3: CASSLGGSGAAWEQYF. As DNA, the CDR3 is TGTGCCAGCAGCTTAGGGGGTAGCGGGGCAGCCTGGGAGCAGTACTTC.

CDR3 sequence: CSVLGGGTTQYF. For the CDR3, the DNA is TGCAGCGTTCTTGGTGGAGGAACGACCCAGTACTTC. The chain joins TRBV29-1 to TRBJ2-5, with TRBD2 as a possible D gene (5 bases). The CDR3 spans 12 residues. With 5 bases removed from V and 7 bases from J, the gap between germline ends came to 14 bases. The germline CDR1 and CDR2 sequences are SQVTM and ANQGSEA.

CDR3 DNA: TGTGCCAGCAGTCACCCCGGGGGATACATTCAGTACTTC. This encodes CASSHPGGYIQYF. This chain connects TRBV28 to TRBJ2-4, with a weak D call TRBD2 (6 bases). The germline V and J ends were trimmed by 5 bases and 8 bases, with 13 bases remaining between them. The germline CDR1 and CDR2 sequences are MDHEN and SYDVKM. This CDR3 comprises 13 residues.

In its sample, this clone was seen once. V usage is TRBV27 and J usage is TRBJ2-7; D is uncertain. This CDR3 region has 13 residues. Germline assignment: CDR1 MNHEY and CDR2 SMNVEV (reference sequence). Trimming removed 3 bases at V and 3 bases at J, with 9 bases between. CDR3: CASSFSGGYEQYF. CDR3 nucleotides: TGTGCCAGCAGTTTTTCGGGCGGCTACGAGCAGTACTTC.

The rearrangement joins TRBV7-8 to TRBJ2-3; either TRBD1 or TRBD2 may fit D (5 bases each). The CDR3 contains 15 residues. With 6 bases removed from V and 0 bases from J, the gap between germline ends came to 13 bases. Germline CDR1 reads SGHVS; CDR2 reads FQNEAQ. As DNA, the CDR3 is TGTGCCAGCAGGTTCGGGGACGGCAGCACAGATACGCAGTATTTT. This sequence encodes CASRFGDGSTDTQYF.

The V and J genes are TRBV2 and TRBJ1-5; no definite D call. V lost 8 bases, J lost 3 bases, and 11 bases lay in between. This CDR3 has 13 amino acids. CDR1 is SNHLY, CDR2 FYNNEI, per germline. This chain's CDR3 is CASCVRYNQPQHF. As DNA, the CDR3 is TGTGCCAGCTGTGTGCGGTACAATCAGCCCCAGCATTTT.

The genes are TRBV7-3 and TRBJ2-2; weak D call: TRBD1 (5 bases). Between the trimmed V and J ends, which lost 2 bases and 3 bases, there was a span of 19 bases. The CDR3 is made up of 18 amino acids. CDR1 is SGHTA and CDR2 is FQGTGA in the germline V gene. The CDR3 spells CASSLQSSRQTYTGELFF. The CDR3 DNA sequence: TGTGCCAGCAGCTTACAGTCAAGTAGACAGACTTACACCGGGGAGCTGTTTTTT.

This chain links TRBV11-2 with TRBJ2-7; D tentatively reads TRBD1 or TRBD2 (5 bases each). The CDR3 loop spans 13 amino acids. Trimming cost V 6 bases and J 3 bases, with 12 bases left between them. Germline V CDR1 and CDR2: SGHAT, FQNNGV. CDR3 protein: CASSWGTRYEQYF. The DNA of the CDR3 is TGTGCCAGCAGTTGGGGGACCCGCTACGAGCAGTACTTC.